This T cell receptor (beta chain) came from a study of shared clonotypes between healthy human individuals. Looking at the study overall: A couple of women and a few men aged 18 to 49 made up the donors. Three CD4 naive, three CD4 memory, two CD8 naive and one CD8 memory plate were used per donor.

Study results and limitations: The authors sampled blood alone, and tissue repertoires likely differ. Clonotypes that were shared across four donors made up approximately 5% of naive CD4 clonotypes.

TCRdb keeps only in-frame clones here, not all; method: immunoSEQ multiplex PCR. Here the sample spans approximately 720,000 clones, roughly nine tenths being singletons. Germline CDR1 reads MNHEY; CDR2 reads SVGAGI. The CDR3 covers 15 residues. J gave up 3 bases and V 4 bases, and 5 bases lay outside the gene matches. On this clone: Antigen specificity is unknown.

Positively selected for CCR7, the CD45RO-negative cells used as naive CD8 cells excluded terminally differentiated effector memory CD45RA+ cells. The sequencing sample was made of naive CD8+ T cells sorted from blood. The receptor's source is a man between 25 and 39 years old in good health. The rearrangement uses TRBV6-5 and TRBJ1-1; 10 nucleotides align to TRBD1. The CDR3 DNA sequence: TGTGCCAGCAGTTTTAGGACAGGGGGGGACACTGAAGCTTTCTTT. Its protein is CASSFRTGGDTEAFF.